The clone carrying this T cell receptor beta chain came up many times. The data belong to a study of regulatory T cells in long-lasting Graves disease. CDR3-region Arm-PCR and iRepertoire HTBI primers produced the TCR beta libraries. One entry per CDR3 protein results from TCRdb running MiXCR on the multiplex PCR reads. This sample yields about 470,000 distinct CDR3 sequences, of which 20% to 25% are seen a single time; about 6.6% belongs to the top ten. Specified time point: persistent/refractory GD, antithyroid drugs over 5 years with positive TRAb. With RNA extracted from PBMCs as input, the TCR library was made. This CDR3 comprises 14 residues. The ends were cut back, 6 bases at V and 1 base at J, with 12 bases in the middle.

This clonotype was obtained from a female donor with Graves disease. The chain uses TRBV12-3 or TRBV12-4 and TRBJ1-1; D remains ambiguous. Material: peripheral blood mononuclear cells (PBMCs), obtained when the disease was refractory, from a patient treated with antithyroid drugs. CDR3 in DNA: TGTGCCAGCAGCCCAGGCGTCTGGAACACTGAAGCTTTCTTT. It encodes CASSPGVWNTEAFF.